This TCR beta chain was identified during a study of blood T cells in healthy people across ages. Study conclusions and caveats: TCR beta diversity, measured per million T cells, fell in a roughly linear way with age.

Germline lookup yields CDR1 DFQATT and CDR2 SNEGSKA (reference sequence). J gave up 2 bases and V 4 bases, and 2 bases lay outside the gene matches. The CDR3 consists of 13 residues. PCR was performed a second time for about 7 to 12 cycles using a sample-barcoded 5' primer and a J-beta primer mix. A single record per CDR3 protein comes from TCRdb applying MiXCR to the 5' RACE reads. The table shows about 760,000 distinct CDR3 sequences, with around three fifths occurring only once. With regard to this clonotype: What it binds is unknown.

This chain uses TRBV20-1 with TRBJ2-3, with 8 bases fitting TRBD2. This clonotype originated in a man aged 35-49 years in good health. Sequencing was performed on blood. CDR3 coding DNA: TGCAGTGCTAACGGGGGGGACACAGATACGCAGTATTTT. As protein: CSANGGDTDTQYF.